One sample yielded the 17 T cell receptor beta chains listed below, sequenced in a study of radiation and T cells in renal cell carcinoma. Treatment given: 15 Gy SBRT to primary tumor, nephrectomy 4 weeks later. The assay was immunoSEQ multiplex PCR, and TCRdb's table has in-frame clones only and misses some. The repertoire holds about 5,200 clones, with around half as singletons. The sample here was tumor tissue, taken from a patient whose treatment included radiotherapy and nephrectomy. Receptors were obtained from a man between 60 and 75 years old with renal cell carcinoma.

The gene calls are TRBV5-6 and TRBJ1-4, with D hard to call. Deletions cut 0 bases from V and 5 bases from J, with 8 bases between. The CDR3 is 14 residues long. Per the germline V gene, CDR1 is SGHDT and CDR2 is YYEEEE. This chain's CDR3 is CASSLAERNEKLFF. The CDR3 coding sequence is TGTGCCAGCAGCTTGGCAGAGCGGAATGAAAAACTGTTTTTT.

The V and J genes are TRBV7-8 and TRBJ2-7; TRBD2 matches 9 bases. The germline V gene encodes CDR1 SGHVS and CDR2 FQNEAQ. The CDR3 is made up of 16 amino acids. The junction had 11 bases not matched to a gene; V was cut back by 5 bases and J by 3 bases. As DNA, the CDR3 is TGTGCCAGCAGCGCCGCCGTTCGCGGGAGGGTCTACGAGCAGTACTTC. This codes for CASSAAVRGRVYEQYF.

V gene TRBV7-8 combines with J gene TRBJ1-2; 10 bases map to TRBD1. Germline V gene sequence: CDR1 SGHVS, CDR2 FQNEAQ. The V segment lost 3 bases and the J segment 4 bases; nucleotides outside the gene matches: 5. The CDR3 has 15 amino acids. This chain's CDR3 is CASSFGTGEGYGYTF. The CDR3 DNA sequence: TGTGCCAGCAGCTTTGGGACAGGGGAAGGCTATGGCTACACCTTC.

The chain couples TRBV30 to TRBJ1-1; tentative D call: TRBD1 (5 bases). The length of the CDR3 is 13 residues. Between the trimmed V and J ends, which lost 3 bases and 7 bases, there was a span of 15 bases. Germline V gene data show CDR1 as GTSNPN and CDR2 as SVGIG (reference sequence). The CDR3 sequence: CAWRGDSLNEAFF. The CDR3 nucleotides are TGTGCCTGGAGGGGGGACTCCCTGAATGAAGCTTTCTTT.

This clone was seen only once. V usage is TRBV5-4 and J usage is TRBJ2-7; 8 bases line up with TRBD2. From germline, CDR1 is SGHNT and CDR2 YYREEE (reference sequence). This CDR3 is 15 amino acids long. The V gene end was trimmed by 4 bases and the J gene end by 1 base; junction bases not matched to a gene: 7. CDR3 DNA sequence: TGTGCCAGCAGCCCCGGGACTAGGGAGTCCTACGAGCAGTACTTC. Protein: CASSPGTRESYEQYF.

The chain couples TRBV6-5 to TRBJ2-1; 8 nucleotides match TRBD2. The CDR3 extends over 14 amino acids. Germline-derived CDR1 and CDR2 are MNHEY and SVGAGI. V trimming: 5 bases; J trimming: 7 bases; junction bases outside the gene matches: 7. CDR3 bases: TGTGCCAGCAGTGATCAGAGCGGGGGTAATGAGCAGTTCTTC. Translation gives CASSDQSGGNEQFF.

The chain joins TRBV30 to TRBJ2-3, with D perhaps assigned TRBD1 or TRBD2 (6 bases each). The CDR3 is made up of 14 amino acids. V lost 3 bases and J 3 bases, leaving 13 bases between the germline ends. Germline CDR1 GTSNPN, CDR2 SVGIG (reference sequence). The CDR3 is CAWREWGATDTQYF. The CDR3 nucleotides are TGTGCCTGGAGGGAATGGGGGGCGACAGATACGCAGTATTTT.

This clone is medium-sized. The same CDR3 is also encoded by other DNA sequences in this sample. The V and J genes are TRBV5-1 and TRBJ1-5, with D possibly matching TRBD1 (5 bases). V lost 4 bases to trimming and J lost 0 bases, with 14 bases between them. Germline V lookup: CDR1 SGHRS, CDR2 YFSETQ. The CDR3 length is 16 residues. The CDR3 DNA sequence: TGCGCCAGCAGCCCTGGACACGGAGATAGCAATCAGCCCCAGCATTTT. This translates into CASSPGHGDSNQPQHF.

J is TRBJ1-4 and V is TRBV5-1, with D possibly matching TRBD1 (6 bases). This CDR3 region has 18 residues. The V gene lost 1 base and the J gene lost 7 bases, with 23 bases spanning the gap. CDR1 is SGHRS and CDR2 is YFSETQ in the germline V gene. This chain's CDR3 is CASSLITIGTTRGEKLFF. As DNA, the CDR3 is TGCGCCAGCAGCTTGATTACGATCGGAACAACCAGGGGTGAAAAACTGTTTTTT. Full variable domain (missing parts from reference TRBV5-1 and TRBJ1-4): KAGVTQTPRYLIKTRGQQVTLSCSPISGHRSVSWYQQTPGQGLQFLFEYFSETQRNKGNFPGRFSGRQFSNSRSEMNVSTLELGDSALYLCASSLITIGTTRGEKLFFGSGTQLSVL.

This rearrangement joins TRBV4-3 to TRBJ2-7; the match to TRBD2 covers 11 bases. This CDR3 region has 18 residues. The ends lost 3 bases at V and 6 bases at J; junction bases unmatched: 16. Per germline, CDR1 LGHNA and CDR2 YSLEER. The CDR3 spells CASSQNRLPTSGSAEQYF. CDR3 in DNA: TGCGCCAGCAGCCAGAACCGACTACCTACTAGCGGGAGCGCCGAGCAGTACTTC.

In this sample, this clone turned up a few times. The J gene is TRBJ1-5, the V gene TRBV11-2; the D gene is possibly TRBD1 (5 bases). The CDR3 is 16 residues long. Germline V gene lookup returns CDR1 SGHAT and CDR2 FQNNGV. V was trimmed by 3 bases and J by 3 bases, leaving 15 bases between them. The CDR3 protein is CASSLGVGQVNQPQHF. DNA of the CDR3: TGTGCCAGCAGCTTGGGGGTAGGGCAGGTCAATCAGCCCCAGCATTTT.

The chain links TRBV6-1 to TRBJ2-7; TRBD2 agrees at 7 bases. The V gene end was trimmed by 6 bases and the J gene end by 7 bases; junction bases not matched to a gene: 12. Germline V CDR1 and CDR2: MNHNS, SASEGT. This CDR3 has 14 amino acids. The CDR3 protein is CASSRDYPTGEQYF. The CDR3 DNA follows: TGTGCCAGCAGCCGGGACTACCCGACTGGGGAGCAGTACTTC.

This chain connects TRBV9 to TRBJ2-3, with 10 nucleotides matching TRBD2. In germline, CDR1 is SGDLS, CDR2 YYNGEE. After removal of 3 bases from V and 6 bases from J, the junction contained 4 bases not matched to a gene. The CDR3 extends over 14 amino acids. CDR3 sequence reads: CASSASGSFDTQYF. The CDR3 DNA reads TGTGCCAGCAGCGCTAGCGGGAGCTTCGATACGCAGTATTTT.

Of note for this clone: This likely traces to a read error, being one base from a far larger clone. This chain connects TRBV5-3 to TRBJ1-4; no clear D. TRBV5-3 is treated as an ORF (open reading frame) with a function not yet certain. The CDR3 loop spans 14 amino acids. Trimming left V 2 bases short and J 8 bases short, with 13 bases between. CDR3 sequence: CARSFGEPREKLFF. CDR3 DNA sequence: TGTGCCAGAAGCTTCGGAGAACCACGGGAAAAACTGTTTTTT.

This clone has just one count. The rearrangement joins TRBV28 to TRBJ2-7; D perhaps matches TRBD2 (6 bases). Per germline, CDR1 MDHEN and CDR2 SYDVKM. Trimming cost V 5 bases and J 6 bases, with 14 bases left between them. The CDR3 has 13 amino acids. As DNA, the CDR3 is TGTGCCAGCAGTCTTACTAGCCGGGTCGAGCAGTACTTC. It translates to CASSLTSRVEQYF.

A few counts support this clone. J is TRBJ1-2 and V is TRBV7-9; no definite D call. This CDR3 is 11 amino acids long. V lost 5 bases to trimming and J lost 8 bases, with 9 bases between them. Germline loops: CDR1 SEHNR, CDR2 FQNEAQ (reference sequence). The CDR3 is CASSRLGGYTF. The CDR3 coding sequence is TGTGCCAGCAGCCGGCTTGGGGGCTACACCTTC.

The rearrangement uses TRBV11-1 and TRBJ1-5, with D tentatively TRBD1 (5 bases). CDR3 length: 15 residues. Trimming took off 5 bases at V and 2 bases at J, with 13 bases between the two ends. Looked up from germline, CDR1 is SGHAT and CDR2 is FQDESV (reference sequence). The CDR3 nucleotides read TGTGCCAGCAGCATGACAGCTGCGGGCAATCAGCCCCAGCATTTT. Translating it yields CASSMTAAGNQPQHF.